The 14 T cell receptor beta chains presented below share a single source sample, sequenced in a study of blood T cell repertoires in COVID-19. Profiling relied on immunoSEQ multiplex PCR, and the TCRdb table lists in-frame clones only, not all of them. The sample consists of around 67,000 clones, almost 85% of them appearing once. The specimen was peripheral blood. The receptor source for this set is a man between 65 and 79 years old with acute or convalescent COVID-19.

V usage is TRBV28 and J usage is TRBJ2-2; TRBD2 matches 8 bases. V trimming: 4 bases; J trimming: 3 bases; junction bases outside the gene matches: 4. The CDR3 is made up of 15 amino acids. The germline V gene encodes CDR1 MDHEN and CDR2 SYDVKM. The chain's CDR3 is CASSSAGEDTGELFF. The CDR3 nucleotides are TGTGCCAGCAGTTCAGCGGGAGAGGACACCGGGGAGCTGTTTTTT.

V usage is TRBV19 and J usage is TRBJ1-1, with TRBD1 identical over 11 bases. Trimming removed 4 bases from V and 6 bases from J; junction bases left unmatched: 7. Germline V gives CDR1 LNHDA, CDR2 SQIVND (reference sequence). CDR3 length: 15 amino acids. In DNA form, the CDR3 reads TGTGCCAGTAGTAGCTCCGGGACAGGGGGACCTGAAGCTTTCTTT. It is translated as CASSSSGTGGPEAFF.

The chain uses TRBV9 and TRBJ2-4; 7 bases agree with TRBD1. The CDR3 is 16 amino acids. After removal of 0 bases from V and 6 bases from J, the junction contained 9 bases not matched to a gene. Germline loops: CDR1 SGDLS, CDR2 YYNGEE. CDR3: CASSVDGGDRGNIQYF. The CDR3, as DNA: TGTGCCAGCAGCGTAGATGGTGGGGACAGAGGAAACATTCAGTACTTC. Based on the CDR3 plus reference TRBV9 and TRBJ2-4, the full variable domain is DSGVTQTPKHLITATGQRVTLRCSPRSGDLSVYWYQQSLDQGLQFLIQYYNGEERAKGNILERFSAQQFPDLHSELNLSSLELGDSALYFCASSVDGGDRGNIQYFGAGTRLSVL.

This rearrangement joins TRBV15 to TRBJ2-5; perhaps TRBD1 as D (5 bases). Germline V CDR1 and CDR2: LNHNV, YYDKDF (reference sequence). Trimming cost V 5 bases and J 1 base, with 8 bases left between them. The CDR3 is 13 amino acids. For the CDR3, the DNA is TGTGCCACCAGCTCAAGGGGCCAAGAGACCCAGTACTTC. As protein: CATSSRGQETQYF.

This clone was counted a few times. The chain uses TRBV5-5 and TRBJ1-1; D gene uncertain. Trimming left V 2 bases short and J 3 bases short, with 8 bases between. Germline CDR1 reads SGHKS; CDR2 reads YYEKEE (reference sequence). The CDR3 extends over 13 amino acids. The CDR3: CASSFADDTEAFF. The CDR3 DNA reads TGTGCCAGCAGCTTCGCAGATGACACTGAAGCTTTCTTT.

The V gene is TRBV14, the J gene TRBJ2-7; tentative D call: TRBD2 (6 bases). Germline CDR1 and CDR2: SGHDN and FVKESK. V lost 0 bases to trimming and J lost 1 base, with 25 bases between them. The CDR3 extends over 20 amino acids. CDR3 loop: CASSQDGSEGNPYKSYEQYF. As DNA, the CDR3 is TGTGCCAGCAGCCAAGATGGTTCGGAGGGGAACCCATATAAATCCTACGAGCAGTACTTC.

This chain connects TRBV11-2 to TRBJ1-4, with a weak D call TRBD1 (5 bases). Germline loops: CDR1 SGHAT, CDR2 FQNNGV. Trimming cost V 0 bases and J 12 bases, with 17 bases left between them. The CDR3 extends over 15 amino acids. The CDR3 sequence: CASSLDRAQGGQLFF. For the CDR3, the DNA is TGTGCCAGCAGCTTAGATCGGGCCCAGGGCGGACAACTGTTTTTT.

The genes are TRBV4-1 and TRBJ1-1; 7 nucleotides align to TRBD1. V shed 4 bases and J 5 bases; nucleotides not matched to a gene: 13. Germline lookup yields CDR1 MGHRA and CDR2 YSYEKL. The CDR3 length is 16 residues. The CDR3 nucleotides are TGCGCCAGCAGCCCCCTAGGGGCAGGGGGTATGACTGAAGCTTTCTTT. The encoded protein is CASSPLGAGGMTEAFF.

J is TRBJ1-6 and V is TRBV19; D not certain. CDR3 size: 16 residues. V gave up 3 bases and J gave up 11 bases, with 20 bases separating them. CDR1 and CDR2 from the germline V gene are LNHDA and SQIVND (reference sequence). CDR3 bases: TGTGCCAGTAGTATCGGGGTTGGTGCCCGGCAGACACCCCTCCACTTT. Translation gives CASSIGVGARQTPLHF.

This CDR3 reads CASRVRAREKLFF. CDR3 coding DNA: TGTGCCAGCAGGGTCAGGGCGAGAGAAAAACTGTTTTTT. The chain employs TRBV27 and TRBJ1-4; the D gene is possibly TRBD1 (5 bases). CDR1 is MNHEY and CDR2 is SMNVEV in the germline V gene (reference sequence). The CDR3 is 13 residues long. The V end lost 6 bases, the J end lost 8 bases, and 13 bases lay between the germline ends.

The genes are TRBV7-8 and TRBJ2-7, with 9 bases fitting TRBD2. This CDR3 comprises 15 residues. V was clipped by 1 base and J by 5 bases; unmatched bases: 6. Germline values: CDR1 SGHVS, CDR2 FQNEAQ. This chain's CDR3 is CASSLGAGGHHEQYF. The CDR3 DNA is TGTGCCAGCAGCTTAGGGGCGGGGGGGCATCACGAGCAGTACTTC.

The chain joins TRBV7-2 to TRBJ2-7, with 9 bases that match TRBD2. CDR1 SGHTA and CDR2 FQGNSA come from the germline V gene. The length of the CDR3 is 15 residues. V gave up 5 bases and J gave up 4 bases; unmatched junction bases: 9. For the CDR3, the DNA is TGTGCCAGCAGCAGTCGGGGACTAGCCCGTTACGAGCAGTACTTC. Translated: CASSSRGLARYEQYF.

The CDR3 DNA sequence: TGTGCCAGTAGTATAGGAACAGGTCCCCTTTTGGACGAGCAGTACTTC. This encodes CASSIGTGPLLDEQYF. The chain joins TRBV19 to TRBJ2-7; weak D call: TRBD1 (5 bases). V dropped 1 base and J dropped 5 bases, with 18 bases sitting between them. The CDR3 runs 16 residues. The V gene's germline CDR1 is LNHDA and CDR2 SQIVND (reference sequence).

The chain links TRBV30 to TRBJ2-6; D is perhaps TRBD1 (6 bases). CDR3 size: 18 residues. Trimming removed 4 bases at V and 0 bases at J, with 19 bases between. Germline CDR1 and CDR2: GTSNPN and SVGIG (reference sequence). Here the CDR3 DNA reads TGTGCCTGGATAAAAAGCGACAGGCTTGCCTCTGGGGCCAACGTCCTGACTTTC. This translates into CAWIKSDRLASGANVLTF.